One TCR beta chain is described in this entry. Its antigen is undetermined. The time point is: naive CD8 control sorted from an acute-time-point sample. People who inject drugs in the Montreal Hepatitis C Cohort were donors. With 3 bases removed from V and 4 bases from J, the gap between germline ends came to 10 bases. The CDR3 is 13 amino acids. Germline CDR1 SGHDN, CDR2 FVKESK. Only in-frame clones appear in the TCRdb table, and some are missing; sequencing was by immunoSEQ multiplex PCR. The sample consists of 30,000 to 45,000 clones, 80% to 90% of them appearing once. These data come from a study of CD8 T cells in acute hepatitis C reinfection. General study points: TRBV04 and TRBV06 were preferentially used in all groups, not explained by naive pool overrepresentation. Acute resolver, follow-up resolver and acute chronic samples had similar high diversity. One of thirteen outcome-independent public clonotypes used V04-02/J02-02.

The rearrangement joins TRBV14 to TRBJ2-7, with D possibly matching TRBD1 (5 bases). The clonotype originates from a woman younger than 30 who spontaneously cleared hepatitis C infection. Sequencing was carried out using naive CD8+ T cells from PBMCs. The CDR3 nucleotides read TGTGCCAGCAGCCAGGAGCAGGGTTACGAGCAGTACTTC. As protein: CASSQEQGYEQYF.